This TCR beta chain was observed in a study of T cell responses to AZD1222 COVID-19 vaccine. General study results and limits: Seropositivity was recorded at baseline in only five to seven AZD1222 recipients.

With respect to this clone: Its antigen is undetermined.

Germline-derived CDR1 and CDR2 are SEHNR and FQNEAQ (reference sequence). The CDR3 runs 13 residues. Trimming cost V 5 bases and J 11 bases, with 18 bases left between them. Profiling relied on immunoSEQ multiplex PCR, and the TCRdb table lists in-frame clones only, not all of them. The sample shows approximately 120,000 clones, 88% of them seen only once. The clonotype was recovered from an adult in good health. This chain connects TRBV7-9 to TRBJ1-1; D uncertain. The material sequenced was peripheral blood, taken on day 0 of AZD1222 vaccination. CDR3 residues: CASSQQPGATAFF. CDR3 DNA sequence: TGTGCCAGCAGCCAACAGCCGGGAGCAACGGCTTTCTTT.